This passage covers 10 T cell receptor beta chains from one sample sequenced in a study of post-analysis software for immune sequencing data. For these receptors, no antigen is known. Researchers reported that TCR beta cDNA libraries carried unique molecular identifiers. TCRdb reanalysed the PCR reads using MiXCR and keeps one entry per CDR3 protein. The top ten hold around 11% of the sample, which has hundreds of thousands of distinct CDR3 sequences, approximately 59% seen once. Overall study findings and caveats: In patients, about 5 TRBV segments were more frequent than in controls, with TRBV5-6, TRBV5-1 and TRBV20-1 among them.

Sequencing was performed on blood. These receptors were taken from a girl aged 2-9 years with multiple sclerosis.

CDR3 in amino acids: CASSSGGEGEKLFF. CDR3 nucleotides: TGTGCCAGCAGTTCCGGAGGGGAAGGTGAAAAACTGTTTTTT. The chain recombines TRBV6-5 with TRBJ1-4; a weak D match, TRBD1 (5 bases). CDR1 and CDR2 from the germline V gene are MNHEY and SVGAGI. V was cut by 4 bases and J by 7 bases, with 13 bases left in between. This CDR3 has 14 residues.

This rearrangement joins TRBV7-9 to TRBJ2-3; D ambiguous. The CDR3 contains 13 residues. V lost 2 bases to trimming and J lost 2 bases, with 5 bases between them. The germline V gene has CDR1 SEHNR and CDR2 FQNEAQ (reference sequence). The CDR3 coding sequence is TGTGCCAGCAGCTTACCTTACACAGATACGCAGTATTTT. The encoded protein is CASSLPYTDTQYF. Complete variable domain (other parts from reference TRBV7-9 and TRBJ2-3): DTGVSQNPRHKITKRGQNVTFRCDPISEHNRLYWYRQTLGQGPEFLTYFQNEAQLEKSRLLSDRFSAERPKGSFSTLEIQRTEQGDSAMYLCASSLPYTDTQYFGPGTRLTVL.

The V gene is TRBV5-1, the J gene TRBJ2-7; weak D call: TRBD2 (6 bases). The V end was cut by 1 base, the J end by 5 bases, with 10 bases between. CDR1 and CDR2 (germline): SGHRS, YFSETQ. The CDR3 has 13 amino acids. CDR3 sequence reads: CASSLWGVDEQYF. The CDR3 nucleotides are TGCGCCAGCAGCTTGTGGGGGGTGGACGAGCAGTACTTC.

This clonotype has only a few counts. The J gene is TRBJ2-3, the V gene TRBV9; 12 positions agree with TRBD2. V lost 3 bases to trimming and J lost 4 bases; unmatched junction nucleotides: 6. CDR3 length: 16 residues. The germline V gene has CDR1 SGDLS and CDR2 YYNGEE. The CDR3 nucleotides are TGTGCCAGCAGCGAGACGACTAGCGGGAGCCCAGATACGCAGTATTTT. Translation gives CASSETTSGSPDTQYF.

This clonotype was found once. CDR3 loop: CSVQGFTDTQYF. CDR3 DNA sequence: TGCAGCGTGCAGGGATTCACAGATACGCAGTATTTT. The V and J genes are TRBV29-1 and TRBJ2-3, with TRBD1 as a possible D gene (5 bases). This CDR3 contains 12 residues. Germline V gene sequence: CDR1 SQVTM, CDR2 ANQGSEA. V lost 6 bases and J 2 bases, leaving 9 bases between the germline ends.

The chain links TRBV5-1 to TRBJ2-7; 8 bases are a match to TRBD2. The CDR3 runs to 17 residues. V was clipped by 4 bases and J by 0 bases; unmatched bases: 12. Per the germline V gene, CDR1 is SGHRS and CDR2 is YFSETQ. The CDR3 DNA is TGCGCCAGCAGCCTAGCCCCTATTAGCGGGATCTCCTACGAGCAGTACTTC. It codes for CASSLAPISGISYEQYF. Full variable domain (rest looked up from reference TRBV5-1 and TRBJ2-7): KAGVTQTPRYLIKTRGQQVTLSCSPISGHRSVSWYQQTPGQGLQFLFEYFSETQRNKGNFPGRFSGRQFSNSRSEMNVSTLELGDSALYLCASSLAPISGISYEQYFGPGTRLTVT.

V usage is TRBV9 and J usage is TRBJ2-5; 7 bases are a match to TRBD2. V dropped 4 bases and J dropped 7; count of bases not matched to a gene: 13. CDR3 length: 15 amino acids. CDR1 and CDR2 from the germline V gene are SGDLS and YYNGEE. The CDR3 protein is CASSISLALGATQYF. CDR3 DNA sequence: TGTGCCAGCAGCATATCACTAGCGCTTGGTGCGACCCAGTACTTC.

CDR3 coding DNA: TGTGCCAGCAGTTACACACCAGGTTCCTACGAGCAGTACTTC. Translated: CASSYTPGSYEQYF. J is TRBJ2-5 and V is TRBV6-5; D is unclear. TRBJ2-7 matches the DNA end more closely, so the J call is doubtful. Per germline, CDR1 MNHEY and CDR2 SVGAGI. CDR3 size: 14 residues.

The gene calls are TRBV7-9 and TRBJ2-7; D is perhaps TRBD1 (6 bases). V was cut by 5 bases and J by 3 bases, with 14 bases left in between. CDR1 SEHNR and CDR2 FQNEAQ come from the germline V gene (reference sequence). The CDR3 totals 14 residues. The CDR3 loop reads CASSPRQVYYEQYF. DNA for the CDR3: TGTGCCAGCAGCCCTCGACAGGTGTACTACGAGCAGTACTTC.

This rearrangement joins TRBV6-5 to TRBJ1-2; a possible D gene is TRBD1 (6 bases). The length of the CDR3 is 14 residues. From germline, CDR1 is MNHEY and CDR2 SVGAGI. V lost 1 base and J lost 8, with 14 bases in between. CDR3 loop: CASSYLQQGGGYTF. The CDR3 DNA reads TGTGCCAGCAGTTACTTGCAACAGGGAGGGGGCTACACCTTC.